The 13 T cell receptor beta chains below were found in one sample sequenced in a study of Tregs in tolerant kidney transplant recipients. Measured with immunoSEQ multiplex PCR; TCRdb has only the in-frame clones, and not every one. In all, the sample yields tens of thousands of clones. The nonmyeloablative bone marrow transplants came from related graft donors, with transient mixed chimerism. The sample here was CD4+ T cells from blood (PBMCs), taken 24 months after the transplant. The source is a human patient who received a combined kidney and bone marrow transplant. Some T cells may arise from the graft donor.

With respect to this clone: The read stops 3 residues short of the end of the CDR3; the missing end is completed from the germline J gene. The chain couples TRBV2 to TRBJ2-2, with TRBD2 matching 12 bases. The CDR3 runs to 18 residues. CDR1 is SNHLY and CDR2 is FYNNEI in the germline V gene. With 8 bases clipped from V and 1 base from J, the junction kept 11 bases outside the gene matches. The sequenced CDR3 bases are TGTGCCAGCGCTTGGGGACTAGCGGGCCTAAAGAACACCGGGGAG. Amino acids: CASAWGLAGLKNTGE. The whole CDR3 sequence is CASAWGLAGLKNTGELFF.

For this clone: The CDR3 end falls 3 residues outside the read, so it is completed with the germline J gene. J is TRBJ2-1 and V is TRBV11-2, with 8 bases aligning to TRBD2. This CDR3 region has 15 residues. The junction had 10 bases not matched to a gene; V was cut back by 6 bases and J by 6 bases. Germline V gene lookup returns CDR1 SGHAT and CDR2 FQNNGV. This chain's CDR3 is CASRFGLAVPNEQFF. Incomplete CDR3 DNA: TGTGCCAGCAGATTTGGACTAGCTGTTCCCAATGAG.

About this clone: The read ends 3 residues shy of where the CDR3 ends; the end is completed using the germline J gene. V gene TRBV7-2 combines with J gene TRBJ1-4; no clear D gene. The CDR3 has 13 residues. V shed 4 bases and J shed 8 bases, with 11 bases lying between them. From germline, CDR1 is SGHTA and CDR2 FQGNSA. The CDR3 loop is CASSSMRSEKLFF. The CDR3 bases that were read are TGTGCCAGCAGCTCGATGCGAAGCGAAAAA.

About this clone itself: The read ends 3 residues early relative to the CDR3; the germline J gene fills the gap. The chain is built from TRBV9 and TRBJ2-3; D tentatively fits TRBD1 or TRBD2 (6 bases each). This CDR3 contains 17 residues. Germline lookup yields CDR1 SGDLS and CDR2 YYNGEE. V lost 0 bases and J lost 4, with 18 bases in between. The CDR3 bases that were read are TGTGCCAGCAGCGTAGATCGGGACACGGAGGGACCAGATACG. Encoded protein: CASSVDRDTEGPDT. In full, the CDR3 reads CASSVDRDTEGPDTQYF.

A note on this clone: With the read ending 3 residues before the CDR3 end, the germline J gene is used to fill in that end. The chain has TRBV2 and TRBJ1-1; possibly TRBD1 for D (5 bases). V lost 3 bases and J 1 base, leaving 6 bases between the germline ends. The germline V gene encodes CDR1 SNHLY and CDR2 FYNNEI. The CDR3 spans 13 residues. Partial CDR3 DNA: TGTGCCAGCAGTGAGGGGGGGAACACTGAA. Amino acid sequence: CASSEGGNTE. The entire CDR3 sequence reads CASSEGGNTEAFF. Drawing the rest from reference TRBV2 and TRBJ1-1, the complete variable domain is EPEVTQTPSHQVTQMGQEVILRCVPISNHLYFYWYRQILGQKVEFLVSFYNNEISEKSEIFDDQFSVERPDGSNFTLKIRSTKLEDSAMYFCASSEGGNTEAFFGQGTRLTVV.

As concerns this clone: The read ends 3 residues shy of where the CDR3 ends; the end is completed using the germline J gene. This chain links TRBV29-1 with TRBJ2-5, with 7 bases lining up with TRBD1. Germline values: CDR1 SQVTM, CDR2 ANQGSEA. This CDR3 has 16 residues. V gave up 6 bases and J gave up 3 bases; unmatched junction bases: 16. The CDR3 protein is CSVKGAGIVGEETQYF. Incomplete CDR3 DNA: TGCAGCGTCAAGGGGGCAGGCATAGTCGGAGAAGAGACC. The variable domain in full, completed from reference TRBV29-1 and TRBJ2-5, reads SAVISQKPSRDICQRGTSLTIQCQVDSQVTMMFWYRQQPGQSLTLIATANQGSEATYESGFVIDKFPISRPNLTFSTLTVSNMSPEDSSIYLCSVKGAGIVGEETQYFGPGTRLLVL.

Worth noting for this clone: The read ends 3 residues shy of where the CDR3 ends; the end is completed using the germline J gene. The chain joins TRBV30 to TRBJ1-2; D remains ambiguous. V was trimmed by 2 bases and J by 0 bases, leaving 7 bases between them. The CDR3 is 13 residues long. From germline, CDR1 is GTSNPN and CDR2 SVGIG (reference sequence). CDR3 residues: CAWSLGANYGYTF. CDR3 DNA, as far as it was read: TGTGCCTGGAGTCTCGGGGCTAACTATGGC.

On this clone itself: The CDR3 goes on 3 residues after the read ends, and that part is filled in from the germline J gene. This rearrangement joins TRBV10-1 to TRBJ2-7; 7 nucleotides match TRBD1. CDR3 length equals 13 residues. From germline, CDR1 is WNHNN and CDR2 SYGVQD (reference sequence). Trimming removed 6 bases from V and 5 bases from J; junction bases left unmatched: 7. The CDR3 DNA, read in part, is TGCGCCAGCAGAAAGACAGGGACGGACGAG. Translation: CASRKTGTDE. The complete CDR3 protein is CASRKTGTDEQYF.

In regard to this clone: The read halts 3 residues ahead of the CDR3 end, with the missing end drawn from the germline J gene. The chain links TRBV5-1 to TRBJ1-6; 9 bases agree with TRBD1. In germline, CDR1 is SGHRS, CDR2 YFSETQ. The ends lost 2 bases at V and 8 bases at J; junction bases unmatched: 5. This CDR3 is 15 amino acids long. CDR3 protein: CASSFGDRDYSPLHF. The CDR3 bases that were read are TGCGCCAGCAGCTTTGGGGACAGGGATTATTCACCC.

About this clone: Read coverage stops 3 residues before the CDR3 terminus; the germline J gene supplies the remainder. The gene calls are TRBV7-2 and TRBJ1-1; D not resolved. The CDR3 covers 13 residues. Trimming took 5 bases from V and 0 from J, leaving 7 bases between them. Germline CDR1 and CDR2: SGHTA and FQGNSA. CDR3 DNA, as far as it was read: TGTGCCAGCAGCAACAGCATGAACACTGAA. Translating it yields CASSNSMNTE. The full-length CDR3 reads as CASSNSMNTEAFF.

About this clone itself: The read terminates 3 residues before the CDR3 end, so the remaining end is supplied by the germline J gene. The genes are TRBV2 and TRBJ2-7; 10 bases are shared with TRBD2. Germline CDR1 reads SNHLY; CDR2 reads FYNNEI. Trimming at V came to 1 base and at J to 0 bases, leaving 6 bases not matched to a gene. The length of the CDR3 is 17 residues. The covered CDR3 bases are TGTGCCAGCAGTGAAGTAGTTAGCGGGAGGAGCTCCTACGAG. It is translated as CASSEVVSGRSSYE. The whole CDR3 protein reads CASSEVVSGRSSYEQYF.

About this clone: Read coverage stops 3 residues before the CDR3 terminus; the germline J gene supplies the remainder. The chain has TRBV11-3 and TRBJ2-3; possibly TRBD2 for D (6 bases). The V end lost 11 bases, the J end lost 1 base, and 19 bases lay between the germline ends. Germline lookup yields CDR1 SGHNT and CDR2 YENEEA. The length of the CDR3 is 15 residues. CDR3 residues: CAHLRCGKGTDTQYF. CDR3 DNA, as far as it was read: TGTGCCCACCTCAGGTGCGGGAAGGGCACAGATACG.

Remarks on this clone: The read finishes 3 residues shy of the CDR3 end, and the germline J gene is used to complete it. The chain employs TRBV19 and TRBJ2-5; TRBD1 might be the D (5 bases). Trimming cost V 10 bases and J 5 bases, with 20 bases left between them. Germline V gives CDR1 LNHDA, CDR2 SQIVND (reference sequence). This CDR3 region has 14 residues. Partial CDR3 DNA: TGTGCCACCTCACCCTGGCAGGGAATCGAGACC. Its protein is CATSPWQGIET. The CDR3 reads in full as CATSPWQGIETQYF. Filled out from reference TRBV19 and TRBJ2-5, the complete variable domain reads DGGITQSPKYLFRKEGQNVTLSCEQNLNHDAMYWYRQDPGQGLRLIYYSQIVNDFQKGDIAEGYSVSREKKESFPLTVTSAQKNPTAFYLCATSPWQGIETQYFGPGTRLLVL.